This TCR beta chain was sequenced during a study of blood T cell repertoires in COVID-19. Germline-derived CDR1 and CDR2 are SGHKS and YYEKEE (reference sequence). V was cut by 1 base and J by 0 bases, with 8 bases left in between. The CDR3 totals 15 residues. The protocol was immunoSEQ multiplex PCR, while the TCRdb copy is restricted to in-frame clones and leaves out a portion. The repertoire holds 300,000 to 400,000 clones, 88% seen once, with around 0.95% in the top ten. This receptor was obtained from a woman under 40 with acute COVID-19. Sequencing used PBMCs or T cells enriched from blood (not recorded which). The rearrangement uses TRBV5-5 and TRBJ1-5; D gene ambiguous. The CDR3 DNA reads TGTGCCAGCAGCTTGATATCCAGTAGCAATCAGCCCCAGCATTTT. It codes for CASSLISSSNQPQHF.